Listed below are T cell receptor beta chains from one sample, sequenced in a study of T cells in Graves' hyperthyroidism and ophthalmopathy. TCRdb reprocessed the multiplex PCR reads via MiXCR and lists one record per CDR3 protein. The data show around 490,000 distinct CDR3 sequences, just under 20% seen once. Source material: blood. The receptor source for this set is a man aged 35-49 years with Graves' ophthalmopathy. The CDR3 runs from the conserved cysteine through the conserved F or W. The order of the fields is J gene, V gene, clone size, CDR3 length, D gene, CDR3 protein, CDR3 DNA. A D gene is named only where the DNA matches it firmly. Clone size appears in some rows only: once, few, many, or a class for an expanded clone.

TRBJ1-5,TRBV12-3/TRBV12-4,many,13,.,CASSLGYNQPQHF,TGTGCCAGCAGCCTTGGATACAATCAGCCCCAGCATTTT
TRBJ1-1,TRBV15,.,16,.,CATSSTSGFRNTEAFF,TGTGCCACCAGCAGTACGTCAGGGTTTAGGAACACTGAAGCTTTCTTT
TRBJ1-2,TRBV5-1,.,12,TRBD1,CASSFQTGAFTF,TGCGCCAGCAGCTTTCAGACAGGGGCTTTTACCTTC
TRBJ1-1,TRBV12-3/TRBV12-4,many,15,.,CASSLLQGLNTEAFF,TGTGCCAGCAGTTTACTTCAGGGACTGAACACTGAAGCTTTCTTT
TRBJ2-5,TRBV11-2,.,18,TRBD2,CASGYPPTGTSGGQTQYF,TGTGCCAGCGGATACCCCCCTACCGGGACTAGCGGGGGACAGACCCAGTACTTC
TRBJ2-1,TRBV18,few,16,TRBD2,CASSPAGTSGTNEQFF,TGTGCCAGCTCACCAGCCGGGACTAGCGGGACAAATGAGCAGTTCTTC
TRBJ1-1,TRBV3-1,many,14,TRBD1,CASSQAGGGTEAFF,TGTGCCAGCAGCCAGGCAGGGGGCGGCACTGAAGCTTTCTTT
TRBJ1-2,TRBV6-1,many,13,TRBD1,CASTDRGFSGYTF,TGTGCCAGCACGGACAGGGGATTCTCTGGCTACACCTTC
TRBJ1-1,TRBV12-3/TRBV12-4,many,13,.,CASSLSWNTEAFF,TGTGCCAGCAGTTTATCTTGGAACACTGAAGCTTTCTTT
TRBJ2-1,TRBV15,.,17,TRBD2,CATSRDSSGSSYNEQFF,TGTGCCACCAGCAGAGATTCTAGCGGAAGCTCCTACAATGAGCAGTTCTTC
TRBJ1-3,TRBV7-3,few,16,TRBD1,CASSLHGQGGFNTIYF,TGTGCCAGCAGCTTACATGGACAGGGTGGATTTAACACCATATATTTT
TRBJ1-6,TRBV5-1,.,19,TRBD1,CASSLSGQGDPPYNSPLHF,TGCGCCAGCAGCTTGAGTGGACAGGGGGATCCCCCCTATAATTCACCCCTCCACTTT
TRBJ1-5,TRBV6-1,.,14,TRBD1,CASKTGRSNQPQHF,TGTGCCAGCAAGACAGGGAGAAGCAATCAGCCCCAGCATTTT
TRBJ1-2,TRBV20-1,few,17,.,CSARGSRGQSANYGYTF,TGCAGTGCTAGAGGATCGAGGGGACAAAGCGCAAACTATGGCTACACCTTC
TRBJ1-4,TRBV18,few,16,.,CASSPSGSLRNEKLFF,TGTGCCAGCTCACCATCCGGCAGCCTAAGAAATGAAAAACTGTTTTTT
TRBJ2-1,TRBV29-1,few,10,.,CSVDLGEQFF,TGCAGCGTTGACCTTGGGGAGCAGTTCTTC
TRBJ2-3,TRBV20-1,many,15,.,CSAEDTGAGTDTQYF,TGCAGTGCTGAAGACACGGGGGCGGGCACAGATACGCAGTATTTT
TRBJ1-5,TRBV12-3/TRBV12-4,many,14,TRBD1,CASRRGQGGQPQHF,TGTGCCAGCCGCCGGGGACAGGGAGGTCAGCCCCAGCATTTT
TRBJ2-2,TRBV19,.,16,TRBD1,CASSRAGTGWLRGLFF,TGTGCCAGTAGTCGAGCCGGGACAGGGTGGCTTAGGGGGCTGTTTTTT
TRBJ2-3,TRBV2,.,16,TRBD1,CATKLTGGLGADTQYF,TGTGCCACCAAATTGACAGGGGGCCTGGGAGCAGATACGCAGTATTTT
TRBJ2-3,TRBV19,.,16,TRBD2,CATLRSSGTSTDTQYF,TGTGCCACCCTAAGGTCAAGCGGGACCAGCACAGATACGCAGTATTTT
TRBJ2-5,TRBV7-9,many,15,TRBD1,CASSPDRGARRAQYF,TGTGCCAGCAGCCCAGACAGGGGGGCTCGAAGGGCCCAGTACTTC
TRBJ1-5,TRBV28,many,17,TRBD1,CASSPGVWDRGHQPQHF,TGTGCCAGCAGTCCAGGGGTTTGGGACAGGGGGCATCAGCCCCAGCATTTT
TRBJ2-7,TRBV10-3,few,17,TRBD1,CAISVVRDSMRTYEQYF,TGTGCCATCAGTGTGGTACGGGACAGCATGAGAACCTACGAGCAGTACTTC
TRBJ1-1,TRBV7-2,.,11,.,CASSLDSPPFF,TGTGCCAGCAGCTTAGACAGCCCCCCTTTCTTT
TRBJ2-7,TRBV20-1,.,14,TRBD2,CSARFAGVHFEQYF,TGCAGTGCTAGGTTCGCGGGAGTTCACTTCGAGCAGTACTTC
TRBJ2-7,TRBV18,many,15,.,CASSPGGGSPYEQYF,TGTGCCAGCTCGCCCGGAGGGGGATCGCCCTACGAGCAGTACTTC
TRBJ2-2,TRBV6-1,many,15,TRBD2,CASSNLAGNTGELFF,TGTGCCAGCAGCAACCTAGCGGGGAACACCGGGGAGCTGTTTTTT
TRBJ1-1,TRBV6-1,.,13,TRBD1,CASYRGQDTEAFF,TGTGCCAGTTACAGGGGGCAGGACACTGAAGCTTTCTTT
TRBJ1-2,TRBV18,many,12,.,CASSWDTKSYTF,TGTGCCAGCTCATGGGACACCAAAAGCTACACCTTC
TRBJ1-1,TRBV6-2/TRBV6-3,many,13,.,CASGLGRGTEAFF,TGTGCCAGTGGGTTGGGTCGTGGGACTGAAGCTTTCTTT
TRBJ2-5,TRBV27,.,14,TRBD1,CASSFLGQQETQYF,TGTGCCAGCAGTTTCTTGGGACAGCAAGAGACCCAGTACTTC
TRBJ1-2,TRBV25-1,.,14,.,CASSERGGAIGYTF,TGTGCCAGCAGTGAAAGAGGAGGGGCTATCGGCTACACCTTC
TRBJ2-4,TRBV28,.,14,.,CASSLGRLKNIQYF,TGTGCCAGCAGCCTAGGCAGACTTAAAAACATTCAGTACTTC
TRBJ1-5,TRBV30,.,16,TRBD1,CAWSVLGQGPNRPQHF,TGTGCCTGGAGTGTATTGGGACAGGGGCCCAATCGGCCCCAGCATTTT
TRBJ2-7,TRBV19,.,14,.,CASSIMGSSYEQYF,TGTGCCAGTAGTATTATGGGGTCAAGCTACGAGCAGTACTTC
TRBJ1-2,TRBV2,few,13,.,CASSRDRTHGYTF,TGTGCCAGCAGTAGAGACAGGACACATGGCTACACCTTC
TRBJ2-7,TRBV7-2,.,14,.,CASSLQVAAYEQYF,TGTGCCAGCAGCTTACAGGTGGCAGCCTACGAGCAGTACTTC
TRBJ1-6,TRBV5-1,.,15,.,CASSGTGSRNSPLHF,TGCGCCAGCAGCGGAACAGGGAGTAGAAATTCACCCCTCCACTTT
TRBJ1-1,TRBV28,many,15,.,CASHSSGKVRTEAFF,TGTGCCAGCCATAGTTCGGGGAAAGTGAGAACTGAAGCTTTCTTT
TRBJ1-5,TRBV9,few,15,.,CASSVDGAPNQPQHF,TGTGCCAGCAGCGTAGACGGGGCCCCAAATCAGCCCCAGCATTTT
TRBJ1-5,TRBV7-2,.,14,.,CASSLISSNQPQHF,TGTGCCAGCAGCTTAATCTCTAGCAATCAGCCCCAGCATTTT
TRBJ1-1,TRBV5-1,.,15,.,CASRGLNRMNTEAFF,TGCGCCAGCAGAGGGTTAAATCGAATGAACACTGAAGCTTTCTTT
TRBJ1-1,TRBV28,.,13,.,CASLGSLNTEAFF,TGTGCCAGCCTCGGGTCACTCAACACTGAAGCTTTCTTT
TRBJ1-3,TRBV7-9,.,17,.,CASSLEAEVNSGNTIYF,TGTGCCAGCAGCTTAGAGGCTGAGGTAAACTCTGGAAACACCATATATTTT
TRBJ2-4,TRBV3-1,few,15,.,CASSPSSSSKNIQYF,TGTGCCAGCAGCCCTTCGAGCTCCTCCAAAAACATTCAGTACTTC
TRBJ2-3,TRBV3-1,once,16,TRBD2,CASSQGLAEAIDTQYF,TGTGCCAGCAGCCAAGGGCTAGCGGAAGCTATAGATACGCAGTATTTT
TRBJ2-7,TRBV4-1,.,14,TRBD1,CASSPTTGRAEQYF,TGCGCCAGCAGCCCTACGACAGGGCGGGCCGAGCAGTACTTC
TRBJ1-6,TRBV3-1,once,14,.,CASRRHAENSPLHF,TGTGCCAGCAGACGACACGCAGAGAATTCACCCCTCCACTTT
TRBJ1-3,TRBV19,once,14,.,CASSRSNRGNTIYF,TGTGCCAGTAGTAGAAGTAATCGTGGAAACACCATATATTTT
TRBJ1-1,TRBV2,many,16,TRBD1,CASRRTGGTLNTEAFF,TGTGCCAGCAGAAGGACAGGGGGAACACTGAACACTGAAGCTTTCTTT
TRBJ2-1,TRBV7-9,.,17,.,CATSFRGLGLSYNEQFF,TGTGCCACCAGCTTTAGAGGTCTAGGACTTTCCTACAATGAGCAGTTCTTC
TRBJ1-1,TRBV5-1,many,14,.,CASSLFSMNTEAFF,TGCGCCAGCAGCCTCTTCAGCATGAACACTGAAGCTTTCTTT
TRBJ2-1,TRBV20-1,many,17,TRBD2,CSARGWREGSTYNEQFF,TGCAGTGCTAGAGGTTGGAGGGAGGGCTCCACCTACAATGAGCAGTTCTTC
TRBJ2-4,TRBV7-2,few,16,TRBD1,CASSLDGTEAKNIQYF,TGTGCCAGCAGCTTAGACGGGACAGAAGCCAAAAACATTCAGTACTTC
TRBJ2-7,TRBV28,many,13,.,CASSLSTDYEQYF,TGTGCCAGCAGTCTCTCGACAGACTACGAGCAGTACTTC